The source of this TCR beta chain is a study of blood T cells in healthy people across ages. Primed by a sample-barcoded 5' primer and a J-beta primer mix, a second PCR proceeded for 7 to 11 cycles. CDR3-containing paired-end reads numbering at least 2.5 million came from each sample. One entry per CDR3 protein, called by TCRdb with MiXCR from the 5' RACE reads. The sample has 730,000 or so distinct CDR3 sequences; 40% to 45% are singletons. General study points: Higher diversity, along with more naive CD4+ cells, distinguished long-lived donors from aged donors.

The CDR3 runs 12 residues. Germline CDR1 and CDR2: SGHKS and YYEKEE (reference sequence). V lost 2 bases, J lost 5 bases, and 7 bases lay in between. Remarks on this clonotype: Its cognate antigen is unknown.

This receptor was identified in a woman aged 60-70 years in good health. This sequence joins TRBV5-5 and TRBJ2-5; D is unclear. The specimen sequenced was blood. CDR3 sequence: CASSFDLETQYF. CDR3 in DNA: TGTGCCAGCAGCTTCGATCTTGAGACCCAGTACTTC.